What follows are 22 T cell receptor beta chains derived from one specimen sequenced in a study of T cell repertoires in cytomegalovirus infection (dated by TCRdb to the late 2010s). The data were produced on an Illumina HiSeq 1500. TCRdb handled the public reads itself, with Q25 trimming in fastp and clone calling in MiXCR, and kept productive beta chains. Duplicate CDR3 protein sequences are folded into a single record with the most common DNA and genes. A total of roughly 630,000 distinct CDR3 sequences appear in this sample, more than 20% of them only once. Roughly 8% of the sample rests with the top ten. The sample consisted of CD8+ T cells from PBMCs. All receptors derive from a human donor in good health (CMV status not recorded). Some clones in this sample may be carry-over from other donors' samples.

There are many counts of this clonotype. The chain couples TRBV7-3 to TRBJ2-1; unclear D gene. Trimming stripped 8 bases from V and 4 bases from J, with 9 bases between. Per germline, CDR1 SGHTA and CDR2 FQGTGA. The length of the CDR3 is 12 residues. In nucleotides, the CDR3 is TGTGCCAGCTCAGACGGGTACAATGAGCAGTTCTTC. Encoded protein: CASSDGYNEQFF.

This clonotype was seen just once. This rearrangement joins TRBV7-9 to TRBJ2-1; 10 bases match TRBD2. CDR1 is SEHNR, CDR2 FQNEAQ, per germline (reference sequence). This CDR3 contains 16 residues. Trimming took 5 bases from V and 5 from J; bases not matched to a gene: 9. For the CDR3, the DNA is TGTGCCAGCAGCACCAGACTAGCGGGTCTAGACAATGAGCAGTTCTTC. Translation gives CASSTRLAGLDNEQFF.

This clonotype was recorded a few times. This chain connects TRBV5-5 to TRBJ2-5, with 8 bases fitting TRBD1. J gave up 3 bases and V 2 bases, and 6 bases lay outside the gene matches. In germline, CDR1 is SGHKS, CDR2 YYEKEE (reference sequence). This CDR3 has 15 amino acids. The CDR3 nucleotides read TGTGCCAGCAGCTTCTCGGACAGGGACGAAGAGACCCAGTACTTC. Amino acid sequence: CASSFSDRDEETQYF.

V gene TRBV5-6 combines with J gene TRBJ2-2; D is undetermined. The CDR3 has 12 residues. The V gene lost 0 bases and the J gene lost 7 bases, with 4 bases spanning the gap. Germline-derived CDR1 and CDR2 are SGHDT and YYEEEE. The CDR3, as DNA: TGTGCCAGCAGCTTGGATTTCGGGGAGCTGTTTTTT. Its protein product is CASSLDFGELFF.

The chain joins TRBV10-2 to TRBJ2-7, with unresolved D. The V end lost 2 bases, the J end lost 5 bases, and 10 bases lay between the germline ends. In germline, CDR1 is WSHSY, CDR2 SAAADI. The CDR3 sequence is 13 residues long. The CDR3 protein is CASSETLRNEQYV. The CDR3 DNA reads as TGCGCCAGCAGTGAGACGCTTAGGAACGAGCAGTACGTC.

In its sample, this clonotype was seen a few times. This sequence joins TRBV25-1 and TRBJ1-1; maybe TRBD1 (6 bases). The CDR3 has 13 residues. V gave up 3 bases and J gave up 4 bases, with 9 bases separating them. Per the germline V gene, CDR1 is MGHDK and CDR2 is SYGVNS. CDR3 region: CASSDGGATEAFF. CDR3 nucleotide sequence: TGTGCCAGCAGTGATGGGGGGGCCACTGAAGCTTTCTTT.

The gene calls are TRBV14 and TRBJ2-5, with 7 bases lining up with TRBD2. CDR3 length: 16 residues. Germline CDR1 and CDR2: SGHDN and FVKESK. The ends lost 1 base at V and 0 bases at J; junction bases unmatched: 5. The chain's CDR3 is CASSQGFGGYQETQYF. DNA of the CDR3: TGTGCCAGCAGCCAAGGTTTCGGGGGGTACCAAGAGACCCAGTACTTC.

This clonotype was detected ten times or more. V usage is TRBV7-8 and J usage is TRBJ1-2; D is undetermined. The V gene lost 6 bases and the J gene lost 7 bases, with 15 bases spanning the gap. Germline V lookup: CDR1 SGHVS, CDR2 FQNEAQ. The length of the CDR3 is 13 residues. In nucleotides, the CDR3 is TGTGCCAGCAGGCTAGCGTTTTTAAGTGGCTACACCTTC. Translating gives CASRLAFLSGYTF.

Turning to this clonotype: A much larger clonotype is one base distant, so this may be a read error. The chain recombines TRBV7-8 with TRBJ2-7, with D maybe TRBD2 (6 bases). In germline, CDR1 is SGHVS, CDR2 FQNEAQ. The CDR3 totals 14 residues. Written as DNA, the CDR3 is TGTGCCAGCACCCTGGGGAGGAGTGCCTACGGGCAGTACTTC. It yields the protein CASTLGRSAYGQYF.

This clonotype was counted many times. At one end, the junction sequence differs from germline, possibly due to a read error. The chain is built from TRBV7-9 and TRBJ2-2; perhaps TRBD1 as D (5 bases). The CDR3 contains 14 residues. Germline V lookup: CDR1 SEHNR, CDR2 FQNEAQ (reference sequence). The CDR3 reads CASRWGGYTAELFF. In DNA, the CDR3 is TGTGCCAGCAGATGGGGCGGCTACACCGCGGAGCTGTTTTTT. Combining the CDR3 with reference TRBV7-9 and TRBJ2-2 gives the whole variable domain DTGVSQNPRHKITKRGQNVTFRCDPISEHNRLYWYRQTLGQGPEFLTYFQNEAQLEKSRLLSDRFSAERPKGSFSTLEIQRTEQGDSAMYLCASRWGGYTAELFFGEGSRLTVL.

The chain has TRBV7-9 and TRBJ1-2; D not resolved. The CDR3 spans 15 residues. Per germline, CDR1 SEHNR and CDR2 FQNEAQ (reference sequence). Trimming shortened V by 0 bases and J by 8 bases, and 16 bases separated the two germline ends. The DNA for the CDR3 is TGTGCCAGCAGCTTAGCGCGTACCGCAGTTGAAGGCTACACCTTC. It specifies CASSLARTAVEGYTF.

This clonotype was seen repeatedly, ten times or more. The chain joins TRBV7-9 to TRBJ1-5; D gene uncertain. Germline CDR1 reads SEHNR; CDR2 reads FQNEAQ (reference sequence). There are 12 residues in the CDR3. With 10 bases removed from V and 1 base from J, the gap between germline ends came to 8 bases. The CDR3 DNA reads TGTGCCACCGCGGGGAGCAATCAGCCCCAGCATTTT. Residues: CATAGSNQPQHF.

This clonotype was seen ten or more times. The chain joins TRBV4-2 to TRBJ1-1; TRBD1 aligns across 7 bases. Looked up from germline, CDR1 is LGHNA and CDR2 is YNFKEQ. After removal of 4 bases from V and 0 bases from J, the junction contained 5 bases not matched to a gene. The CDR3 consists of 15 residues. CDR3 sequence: CASSPLGQMNTEAFF. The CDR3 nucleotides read TGTGCCAGCAGCCCGCTGGGACAGATGAACACTGAAGCTTTCTTT.

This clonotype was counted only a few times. The CDR3 protein is CASSSRQGVVNEKLFF. Written as DNA, the CDR3 is TGTGCCAGCAGTTCCCGACAGGGGGTAGTTAATGAAAAACTGTTTTTT. This sequence joins TRBV7-9 and TRBJ1-4, with 9 bases matching TRBD1. The V gene's germline CDR1 is SEHNR and CDR2 FQNEAQ (reference sequence). The CDR3 runs 16 residues. Trimming at V came to 6 bases and at J to 4 bases, leaving 9 bases not matched to a gene.

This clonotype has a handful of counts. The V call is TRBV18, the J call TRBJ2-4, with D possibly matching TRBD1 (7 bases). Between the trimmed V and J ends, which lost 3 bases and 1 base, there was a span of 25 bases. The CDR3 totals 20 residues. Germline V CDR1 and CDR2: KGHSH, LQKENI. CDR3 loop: CASSPAGTETFEGAKNIQYF. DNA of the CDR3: TGTGCCAGCTCACCTGCGGGGACAGAAACGTTTGAAGGTGCCAAAAACATTCAGTACTTC.

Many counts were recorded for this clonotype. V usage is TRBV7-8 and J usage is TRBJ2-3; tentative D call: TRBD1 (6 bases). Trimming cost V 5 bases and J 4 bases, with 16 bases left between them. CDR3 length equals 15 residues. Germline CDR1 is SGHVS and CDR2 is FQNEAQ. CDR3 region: CASSLDRLAPDTQYF. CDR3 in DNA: TGTGCCAGCAGCCTTGACAGGCTCGCTCCAGATACGCAGTATTTT.

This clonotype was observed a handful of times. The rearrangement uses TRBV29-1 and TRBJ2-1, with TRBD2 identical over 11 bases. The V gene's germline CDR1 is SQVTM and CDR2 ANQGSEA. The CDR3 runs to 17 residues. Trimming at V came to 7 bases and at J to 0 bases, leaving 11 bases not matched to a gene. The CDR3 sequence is CSGLGASGGPSYNEQFF. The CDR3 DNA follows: TGCAGCGGCCTCGGAGCTAGCGGGGGGCCCTCCTACAATGAGCAGTTCTTC.

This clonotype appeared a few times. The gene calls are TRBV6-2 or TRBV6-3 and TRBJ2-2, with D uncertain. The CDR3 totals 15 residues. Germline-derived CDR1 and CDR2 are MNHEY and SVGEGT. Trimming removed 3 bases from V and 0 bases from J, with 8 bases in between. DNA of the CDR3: TGTGCCAGCAGTTATCCGTACCCGAACACCGGGGAGCTGTTTTTT. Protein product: CASSYPYPNTGELFF.

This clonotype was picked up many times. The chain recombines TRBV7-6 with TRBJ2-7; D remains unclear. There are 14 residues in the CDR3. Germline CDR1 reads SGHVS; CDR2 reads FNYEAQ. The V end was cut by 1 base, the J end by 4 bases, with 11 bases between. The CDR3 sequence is CASSLGDGDYEQYF. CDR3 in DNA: TGTGCCAGCAGCTTAGGAGACGGAGATTACGAGCAGTACTTC.

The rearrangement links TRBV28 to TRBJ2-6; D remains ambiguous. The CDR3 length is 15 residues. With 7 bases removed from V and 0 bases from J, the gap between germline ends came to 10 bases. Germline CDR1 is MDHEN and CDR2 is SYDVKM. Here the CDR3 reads CASTPLGSGANVLTF. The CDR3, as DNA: TGTGCCAGCACCCCGCTCGGCTCTGGGGCCAACGTCCTGACTTTC.

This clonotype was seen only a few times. CDR3 in DNA: TGTGCCAGCAGCCGGGGACAGGGGGCTGGGACTGAAGCTTTCTTT. Amino acids: CASSRGQGAGTEAFF. The rearrangement links TRBV7-8 to TRBJ1-1; 12 bases align to TRBD1. V lost 5 bases to trimming and J lost 5 bases; unmatched junction nucleotides: 6. Looked up from germline, CDR1 is SGHVS and CDR2 is FQNEAQ. CDR3 length: 15 residues.

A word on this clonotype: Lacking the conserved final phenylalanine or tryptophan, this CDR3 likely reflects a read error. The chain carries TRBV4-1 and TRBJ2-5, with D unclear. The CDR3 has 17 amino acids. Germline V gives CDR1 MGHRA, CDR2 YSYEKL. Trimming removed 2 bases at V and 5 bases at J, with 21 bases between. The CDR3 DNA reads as TGCGCCAGCAGCCAAATTTGGGGTTCGGATATATGGGAGACCCAGTACTTA. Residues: CASSQIWGSDIWETQYL.